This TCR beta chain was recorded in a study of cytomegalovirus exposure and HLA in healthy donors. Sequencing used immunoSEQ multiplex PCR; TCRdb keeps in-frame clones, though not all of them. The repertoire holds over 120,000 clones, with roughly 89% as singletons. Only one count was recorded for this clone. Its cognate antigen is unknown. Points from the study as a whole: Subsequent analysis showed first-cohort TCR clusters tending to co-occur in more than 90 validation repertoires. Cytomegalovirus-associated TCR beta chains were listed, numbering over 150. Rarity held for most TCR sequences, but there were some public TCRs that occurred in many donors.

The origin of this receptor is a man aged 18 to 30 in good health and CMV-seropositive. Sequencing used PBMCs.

In DNA, the CDR3 is TGTGCCAGCAGCTCCAGAGAGGGGGCGCGAAGCTATGGCTACACCTTC. Amino acids: CASSSREGARSYGYTF. The chain links TRBV21-1 to TRBJ1-2; TRBD1 is the table's D call, not checked against the DNA. TRBV21-1 is recorded as a pseudogene. The CDR3 spans 16 residues.